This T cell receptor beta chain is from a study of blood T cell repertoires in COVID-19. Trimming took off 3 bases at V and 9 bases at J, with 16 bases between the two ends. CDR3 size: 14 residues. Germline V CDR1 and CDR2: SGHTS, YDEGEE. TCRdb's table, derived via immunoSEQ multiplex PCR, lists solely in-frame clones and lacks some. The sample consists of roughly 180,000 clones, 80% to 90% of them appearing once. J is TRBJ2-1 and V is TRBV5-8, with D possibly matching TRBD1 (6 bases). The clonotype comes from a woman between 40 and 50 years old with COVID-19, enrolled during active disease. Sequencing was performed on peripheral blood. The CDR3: CASSSYRVFAEQFF. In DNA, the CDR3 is TGTGCCAGCAGCTCCTACAGGGTTTTTGCTGAGCAGTTCTTC. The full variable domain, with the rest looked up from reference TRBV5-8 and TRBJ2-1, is EAGVTQSPTHLIKTRGQQATLRCSPISGHTSVYWYQQALGLGLQFLLWYDEGEERNRGNFPPRFSGRQFPNYSSELNVNALELEDSALYLCASSSYRVFAEQFFGPGTRLTVL.